This T cell receptor beta chain originates from a study of blood T cell repertoires in COVID-19. Study as a whole: Specimens from acute and convalescent COVID-19 originated in the United States, Italy and Spain.

The CDR3 totals 18 residues. Germline V lookup: CDR1 SGHTA, CDR2 FQGNSA. V shed 1 base and J shed 5 bases, with 22 bases lying between them. Generated by immunoSEQ multiplex PCR, the TCRdb table keeps only in-frame clones and is missing some. The sample has about 310,000 clones, about 90% seen once; the top ten hold roughly 7.1%. This clonotype was obtained from a woman between 45 and 60 years old who had recovered from COVID-19. Material for sequencing was peripheral blood. The chain joins TRBV7-2 to TRBJ2-3, with D possibly being TRBD2 (7 bases). CDR3 bases: TGTGCCAGCAGCTTAGGTGTTGGATCGGGGGGCCGGGGAGATACGCAGTATTTT. Protein sequence: CASSLGVGSGGRGDTQYF.